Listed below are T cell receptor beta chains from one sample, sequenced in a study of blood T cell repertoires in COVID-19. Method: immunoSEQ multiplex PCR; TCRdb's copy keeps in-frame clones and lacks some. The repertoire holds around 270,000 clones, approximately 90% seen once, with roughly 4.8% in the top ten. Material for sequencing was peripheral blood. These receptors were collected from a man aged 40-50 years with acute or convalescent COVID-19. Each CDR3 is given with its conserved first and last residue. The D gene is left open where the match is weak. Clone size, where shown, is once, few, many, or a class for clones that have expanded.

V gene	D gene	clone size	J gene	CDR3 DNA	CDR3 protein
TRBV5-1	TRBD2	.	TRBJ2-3	TGCGCCAGCAGCTATGGACTAGCGGGGGGGACAGATACGCAGTATTTT	CASSYGLAGGTDTQYF
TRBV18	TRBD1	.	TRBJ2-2	TGTGCCAGCTCACCGCCGGGACAGGGAGGTAACCCCGGGGAGCTGTTTTTT	CASSPPGQGGNPGELFF
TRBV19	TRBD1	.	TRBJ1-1	TGTGCCAGTAGTACCGACAGGGGTAACACTGAAGCTTTCTTT	CASSTDRGNTEAFF
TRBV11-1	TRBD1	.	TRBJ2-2	TGTGCCAGCAGCTCTTGGACAGGGGGCATCGGGGAGCTGTTTTTT	CASSSWTGGIGELFF
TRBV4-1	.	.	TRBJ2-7	TGCGCCAGCACCCCAAGGGTGGGAGGCGAGCAGTACTTC	CASTPRVGGEQYF
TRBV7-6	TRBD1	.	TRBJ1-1	TGTGCCAGCAGCACCTCGCCGGACAGGGTTGGTGAAGCTTTCTTT	CASSTSPDRVGEAFF
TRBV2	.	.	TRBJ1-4	TGTGCCAGCAGTGAAGTTGGGAGGAACGGAGAAAAACTGTTTTTT	CASSEVGRNGEKLFF
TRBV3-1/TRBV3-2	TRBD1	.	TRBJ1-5	TGTGCCAGCAGCCTGACTCTCACAGGGGAAGTGCCCCAGCATTTT	CASSLTLTGEVPQHF
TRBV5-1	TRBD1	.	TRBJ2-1	TGCGCCAGCAGCTTGGCCGGGACAGGATTTTACAATGAGCAGTTCTTC	CASSLAGTGFYNEQFF
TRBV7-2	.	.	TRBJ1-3	TGTGCCAGCAGCTTGGGGAGGGAAAACACCATATATTTT	CASSLGRENTIYF
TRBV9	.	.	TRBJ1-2	TGTGCCAGCAGCGTAGAAGTCGAGGGAGGCTACACCTTC	CASSVEVEGGYTF
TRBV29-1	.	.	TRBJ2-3	TGCAGCGTTCTTGTTTGGGCCCAGGGGTATGCAGATACGCAGTATTTT	CSVLVWAQGYADTQYF
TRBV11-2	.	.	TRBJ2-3	TGTGCCAGCAGCTTAGGATCCTTTGGGCCTACAGATACGCAGTATTTT	CASSLGSFGPTDTQYF
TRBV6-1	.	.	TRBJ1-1	TGTGCCAGCAGTGAACCCACTCTGAACACTGAAGCTTTCTTT	CASSEPTLNTEAFF
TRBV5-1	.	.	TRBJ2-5	TGCGCCAGCAGCTTGGTCCAGAATAAAGAGACCCAGTACTTC	CASSLVQNKETQYF
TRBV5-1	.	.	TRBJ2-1	TGCGCCAGCACTACTGGTTCGTCTAAGGGGAACAATGAGCAGTTCTTC	CASTTGSSKGNNEQFF
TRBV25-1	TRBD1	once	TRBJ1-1	TGTGCCAGCAGTCTTCAGGGAACAGGGGGCACGGCTTTCTTT	CASSLQGTGGTAFF
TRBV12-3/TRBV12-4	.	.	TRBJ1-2	TGTGCCAGCAGTCAGCCCCGGGACTCAGGCTACACCTTC	CASSQPRDSGYTF
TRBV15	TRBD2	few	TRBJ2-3	TGTGCCACCAGCAGAGTAGCGGGACTAGACACAGATACGCAGTATTTT	CATSRVAGLDTDTQYF
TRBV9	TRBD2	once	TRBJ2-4	TGTGCCAGCAGCCCTTCGGGACGGGGGGAAAACATTCAGTACTTC	CASSPSGRGENIQYF
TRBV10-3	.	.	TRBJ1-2	TGTGCCATCAGTGTGAGAGGGGGAAACTATGGCTACACCTTC	CAISVRGGNYGYTF
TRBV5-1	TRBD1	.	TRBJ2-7	TGCGCCAGCAGCTTGGTACCGGGACAGGGGGCCCCCTACTCCTACGAGCAGTACTTC	CASSLVPGQGAPYSYEQYF
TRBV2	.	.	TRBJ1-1	TGTGCCAGCAGCAGGGAGGACGGGCTGGGGGCTTTCTTT	CASSREDGLGAFF
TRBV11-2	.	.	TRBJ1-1	TGTGCCAGCACCCGGACAGAGAACACTGAAGCTTTCTTT	CASTRTENTEAFF
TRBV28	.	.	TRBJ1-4	TGTGCCAGCAGTTTATTTACTGGGGAGAAACTGTTTTTT	CASSLFTGEKLFF
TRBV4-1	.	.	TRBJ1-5	TGCGCCAGCAGCCTCCTAGGGGTGGGTTCTAATCAGCCCCAGCATTTT	CASSLLGVGSNQPQHF
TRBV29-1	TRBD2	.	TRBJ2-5	TGCAGCGTTGAAGGAAGCGGGGACGGGGGACGAGAGACCCAGTACTTC	CSVEGSGDGGRETQYF
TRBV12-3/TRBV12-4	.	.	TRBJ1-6	TGTGCCAGCAGTCCCCGGGGAAATTCACCCCTCCACTTT	CASSPRGNSPLHF
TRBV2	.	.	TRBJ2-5	TGTGCCAGCAAGGGCCAGGGTGGAGAGACCCAGTACTTC	CASKGQGGETQYF
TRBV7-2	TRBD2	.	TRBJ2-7	TGTGCCAGCAACCCGCAGGCAAGCGGGGGCTTCTACGAGCAGTACTTC	CASNPQASGGFYEQYF
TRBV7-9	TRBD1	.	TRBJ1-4	TGTGCCAGCAGCTGGCGGGGACAGGCGTTCGCAACTAATGAAAAACTGTTTTTT	CASSWRGQAFATNEKLFF
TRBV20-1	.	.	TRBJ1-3	TGCAGTGCTAGTGGGGCAGGAGGTGACACCATATATTTT	CSASGAGGDTIYF
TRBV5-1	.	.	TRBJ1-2	TGCGCCAGCAGCTTGCGGCAGGGCTATGGCTACACCTTC	CASSLRQGYGYTF
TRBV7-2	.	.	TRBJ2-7	TGTGCCAGCAGCTCTGGAGGGGCCGTTGCCTACGAGCAGTACTTC	CASSSGGAVAYEQYF
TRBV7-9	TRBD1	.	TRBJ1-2	TGTGCCAGCAGCTTAGCGGGGACAGTCTTCAAGTATGGCTACACCTTC	CASSLAGTVFKYGYTF
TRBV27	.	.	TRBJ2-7	TGTGCCAGCAGTTTATACCCCGCGGCAGTGGCCTACGAGCAGTACTTC	CASSLYPAAVAYEQYF
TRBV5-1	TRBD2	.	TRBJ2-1	TGCGCCAGCAGCAGTACTAGCGGGTACGTCCGAGAGCAGTTCTTC	CASSSTSGYVREQFF
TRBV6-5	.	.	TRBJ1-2	TGTGCCAGCGGAGTAGGGGGAAACTATGGCTACACCTTC	CASGVGGNYGYTF
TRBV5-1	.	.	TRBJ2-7	TGCGCCAGCAGCTGGATGGGCGGGACAGCTTACGAGCAGTACTTC	CASSWMGGTAYEQYF
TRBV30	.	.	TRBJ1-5	TGTGCCTGGAGGAAGGGGCGCGGAAATCAGCCCCAGCATTTT	CAWRKGRGNQPQHF
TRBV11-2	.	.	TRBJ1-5	TGTGCCAGCAGCTTAGACAGGGTGAAGCCCCAGCATTTT	CASSLDRVKPQHF
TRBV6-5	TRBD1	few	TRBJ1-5	TGTGCCAGCCGACAGGGGATAGGCAATCAGCCCCAGCATTTT	CASRQGIGNQPQHF
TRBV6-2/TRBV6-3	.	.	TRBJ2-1	TGTGCCAGCAGTAGGACAGCAATGAGGCTAGGGGAGCAGTTCTTC	CASSRTAMRLGEQFF
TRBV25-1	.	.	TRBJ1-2	TGTGCCAGCAGTGAAGGGGGACTGTCCTATGGCTACACCTTC	CASSEGGLSYGYTF
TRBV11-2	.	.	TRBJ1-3	TGTGCCAGCAGTCCCCAGGGCTCTGGAAACACCATATATTTT	CASSPQGSGNTIYF
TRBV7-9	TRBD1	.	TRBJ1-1	TGTGCCAGCAGCTTAGGCACAGGGGAGAGTGAAGCTTTCTTT	CASSLGTGESEAFF
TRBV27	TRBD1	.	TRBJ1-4	TGTGCCAGCACCCGTGCGGGACAGGGAACCGAAAAACTGTTTTTT	CASTRAGQGTEKLFF
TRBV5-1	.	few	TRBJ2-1	TGCGCCAGCAGCGTGACAGATTACTCCTACAATGAGCAGTTCTTC	CASSVTDYSYNEQFF
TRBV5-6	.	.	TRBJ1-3	TGTGCCAGCAGCCCAGGGGTCTCTGGAAACACCATATATTTT	CASSPGVSGNTIYF
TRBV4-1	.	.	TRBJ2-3	TGCGCCAGCAGCGCCACCCGGGGGGCGAGCACAGATACGCAGTATTTT	CASSATRGASTDTQYF
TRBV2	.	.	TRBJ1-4	TGTGCCAGCTGTGCGCAGGGGCAAGCGGGGGAAAAACTGTTTTTT	CASCAQGQAGEKLFF
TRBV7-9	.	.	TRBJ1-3	TGTGCCGGATCACAGGGCTCTGGAAACACCATATATTTT	CAGSQGSGNTIYF
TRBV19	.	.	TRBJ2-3	TGTGCCAGTAGTGTAGGAACAGGGACCCGCACAGATACGCAGTATTTT	CASSVGTGTRTDTQYF
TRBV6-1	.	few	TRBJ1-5	TGTGCCAGCAGTGAACGAGGTTCGCGCAATCAGCCCCAGCATTTT	CASSERGSRNQPQHF
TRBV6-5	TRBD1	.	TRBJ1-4	TGTGCCAGCAGGGGACAGCTTAATGAAAAACTGTTTTTT	CASRGQLNEKLFF
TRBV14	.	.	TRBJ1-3	TGTGCCAGCAGCCAAGGGGCCGGACTACACTCTGGAAACACCATATATTTT	CASSQGAGLHSGNTIYF
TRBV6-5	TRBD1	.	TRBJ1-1	TGTGCCAGCAGCTCTGACAGGGACACTGAAGCTTTCTTT	CASSSDRDTEAFF